These T cell receptor beta chains were read from a single sample in a study of blood T cell repertoires in COVID-19. The table came from immunoSEQ multiplex PCR; TCRdb's copy has only in-frame clones and leaves some out. The sample holds 65,000 or so clones, approximately 84% seen once. The sample consisted of peripheral blood. Source of these receptors: a man over 45 with active COVID-19. Each CDR3 is given with its conserved first and last residue. Fields, in order: J gene, D gene, V gene, CDR3 length, clone size, CDR3 DNA, CDR3 protein. The D gene is left open where the match is weak. Clone sizes are given selectively: once, few, many, or a class where the clone is expanded.

>TRBJ2-3|.|TRBV7-9|15|.
TGTGCCAGCAGCCAGATCAGGGGATCCCACCGGACGCAGTATTTT
CASSQIRGSHRTQYF
>TRBJ2-5|.|TRBV9|14|.
TGTGCCAGCAGCTCCGGACAGACCCAAGAGACCCAGTACTTC
CASSSGQTQETQYF
>TRBJ2-7|.|TRBV28|12|.
TGTGCCAGCAGTTTATCAGGGCGCGAGCAGTACTTC
CASSLSGREQYF
>TRBJ2-2|.|TRBV19|15|.
TGTGCCAGTAGTAACCCCGGGGAGAACACCGGGGAGCTGTTTTTT
CASSNPGENTGELFF
>TRBJ2-7|.|TRBV2|15|.
TGTGCCAGCAGTGAATTCGGGACAGGGACTAGCGAGCAGTACTTC
CASSEFGTGTSEQYF
>TRBJ2-5|TRBD1|TRBV28|15|.
TGTGCCAGCAGCGATAGGACAGGGGGCGGTGAGACCCAGTACTTC
CASSDRTGGGETQYF
>TRBJ2-7|TRBD2|TRBV4-1|14|.
TGCGCCAGCCGAAAGGGGCTAGCGGGAGACGAGCAGTACTTC
CASRKGLAGDEQYF
>TRBJ2-7|.|TRBV5-1|16|.
TGCGCCAGCAGCTTCGCGGCCCAAGGGACTTCTAAGGAGCAGTACTTC
CASSFAAQGTSKEQYF
>TRBJ2-1|.|TRBV18|14|.
TGTGCCAGCTCACCCAGAAACAATAACAATGAGCAGTTCTTC
CASSPRNNNNEQFF
>TRBJ2-5|TRBD2|TRBV6-5|13|.
TGTGCCAGCACGGGACGGGAGGGACAGACCCAGTACTTC
CASTGREGQTQYF
>TRBJ2-3|TRBD2|TRBV3-1/TRBV3-2|16|.
TGTGCCAGCAGCCAAGGGCTAGCGGGAGGAGGATATACGCAGTATTTT
CASSQGLAGGGYTQYF
>TRBJ2-2|TRBD2|TRBV5-1|14|.
TGCGCCAGCAGCGGACTAGCGAACACCGGGGAGCTGTTTTTT
CASSGLANTGELFF
>TRBJ1-2|.|TRBV13|15|.
TGTGCCAGCAGCATCGACAGGAGGAGTAACTATGGCTACACCTTC
CASSIDRRSNYGYTF
>TRBJ2-2|.|TRBV5-4|14|.
TGTGCCAGCAGCTCCGAACGGAGCACCGGGGAGCTGTTTTTT
CASSSERSTGELFF
>TRBJ1-6|.|TRBV24-1|12|.
TGTGCCACCAGTGATGGTGAGTCACCCCTCCACTTT
CATSDGESPLHF
>TRBJ2-7|TRBD2|TRBV6-5|13|.
TGTGCCAGCAGACCCCCGGGGGGGCCCGAGCAGTACTTC
CASRPPGGPEQYF
>TRBJ1-1|.|TRBV11-2|15|.
TGTGCCAGCAGCTTAGAAATGCAGGGAGGAACTGAAGCTTTCTTT
CASSLEMQGGTEAFF
>TRBJ2-1|TRBD1|TRBV28|13|.
TGTGCCAGCAGTCCCGGACAGGGGAATGAGCAGTTCTTC
CASSPGQGNEQFF
>TRBJ2-7|.|TRBV28|16|.
TGTGCCAGCAGTTTAAATCAGGCAGCCTACACCTACGAGCAGTACTTC
CASSLNQAAYTYEQYF
>TRBJ2-3|TRBD2|TRBV3-1/TRBV3-2|17|.
TGTGCCAGCAGCCCCATAGCGGGAGGTGGTGGCACAGATACGCAGTATTTT
CASSPIAGGGGTDTQYF
>TRBJ2-7|.|TRBV6-2/TRBV6-3|12|.
TGTGCCAGCAGTTACTCACACTACGAGCAGTACTTC
CASSYSHYEQYF
>TRBJ2-1|TRBD2|TRBV9|15|few
TGTGCCAGCAGCTTGCTAGCGGGAGGTATGAATGAGCAGTTCTTC
CASSLLAGGMNEQFF
>TRBJ2-4|TRBD2|TRBV15|17|.
TGTGCCACCAGCAGCTTTAGCGGGGGGGGCACCAAAAACATTCAGTACTTC
CATSSFSGGGTKNIQYF
>TRBJ2-5|TRBD2|TRBV3-1/TRBV3-2|15|.
TGTGCCAGCAGCCCCCGTGGGGCGGGGGGTGAGACCCAGTACTTC
CASSPRGAGGETQYF
>TRBJ2-1|TRBD2|TRBV5-1|19|.
TGCGCCAGCAGCTTCTCGGCGATAGCGGGGGGACCCCAATACAATGAGCAGTTCTTC
CASSFSAIAGGPQYNEQFF
>TRBJ2-7|TRBD2|TRBV6-2/TRBV6-3|18|.
TGTGCCAGCAGTTTCCCGGGACTAAGCGGGTTTTCCTCCTACGAGCAGTACTTC
CASSFPGLSGFSSYEQYF
>TRBJ2-6|.|TRBV28|15|.
TGTGCCAGCAGCTTGACACTCTCTGGGGCCAACGTCCTGACTTTC
CASSLTLSGANVLTF
>TRBJ2-7|TRBD2|TRBV9|15|.
TGTGCCAGCAGCCCCGGACTAGCGGGAGTGGAGGAGCAGTACTTC
CASSPGLAGVEEQYF
>TRBJ2-7|TRBD1|TRBV30|13|.
TGTGCCTGGAGTGTACAGGGGGGTGGCGAGCAGTACTTC
CAWSVQGGGEQYF
>TRBJ1-5|.|TRBV19|15|.
TGTGCCAGTAAACCAGGCGGAGGGGCTTGGCAGCCCCAGCATTTT
CASKPGGGAWQPQHF
>TRBJ1-1|.|TRBV1|16|.
TGCACCAGCAGCCCGGCGGGGGGAAGGGTGAACACTGAAGCTTTCTTT
CTSSPAGGRVNTEAFF
>TRBJ1-1|TRBD1|TRBV7-8|15|few
TGTGCCAGCAGCTCACAGGGGGCGCGAAACACTGAAGCTTTCTTT
CASSSQGARNTEAFF
>TRBJ2-5|.|TRBV2|15|.
TGTGCCAGCAGTACCCAGGGGTTTGGGCAAGAGACCCAGTACTTC
CASSTQGFGQETQYF
>TRBJ2-2|TRBD2|TRBV4-2|17|.
TGTGCCAGCAGCCAAGTAGGGCTAGCGGAGTACACCGGGGAGCTGTTTTTT
CASSQVGLAEYTGELFF
>TRBJ1-6|TRBD1|TRBV6-5|14|.
TGTGCCAGCAGTTCTGACAGGGATAATTCACCCCTCCACTTT
CASSSDRDNSPLHF
>TRBJ2-7|.|TRBV21-1|19|.
TGTGCCAGCAGCAATTTAAGTCGACCTCCTCGCGGGAGGGCCCACGAGCAGTACTTC
CASSNLSRPPRGRAHEQYF
>TRBJ2-5|TRBD1|TRBV10-2|15|.
TGCGCCAGCAGTGTGGTCGGGACAGGGGTTCCGACCCAGTACTTC
CASSVVGTGVPTQYF
>TRBJ2-5|TRBD2|TRBV9|15|.
TGTGCCAGCAGCGAAGATCCCAGCGGGGGTGGGACCCAGTACTTC
CASSEDPSGGGTQYF
>TRBJ2-5|.|TRBV5-4|12|.
TGTGCCAGCAGTCAAGCGCAAGAGACCCAGTACTTC
CASSQAQETQYF
>TRBJ2-1|TRBD2|TRBV19|14|.
TGTGCCAGTAGCAGCGGGAGGGCCATGTATGAGCAGTTCTTC
CASSSGRAMYEQFF
>TRBJ2-6|.|TRBV19|17|.
TGTGCCAGTCGTTTTGGGACAACGGGCCCTGGGGCCAACGTCCTGACTTTC
CASRFGTTGPGANVLTF
>TRBJ2-4|TRBD2|TRBV4-2|19|.
TGTGCCAGCAGCCAAGTTAAGCCTAGCGGGAGGCTTGTCAAAAACATTCAGTACTTC
CASSQVKPSGRLVKNIQYF
>TRBJ1-2|TRBD1|TRBV14|14|.
TGTGCCAGCAGCCAGCGGACAGGGGGCGAGGGCTACACCTTC
CASSQRTGGEGYTF
>TRBJ2-7|.|TRBV5-1|11|.
TGCGCCAGCAGCCTTAAATACGAGCAGTACTTC
CASSLKYEQYF
>TRBJ1-4|.|TRBV25-1|18|.
TGTGCCAGCAGTGAATCCATCGACTACAGGGTGGGAAATGAAAAACTGTTTTTT
CASSESIDYRVGNEKLFF
>TRBJ2-4|TRBD1|TRBV5-6|17|.
TGTGCCAGCACGGGGCGGGGCAGGGGGCGTGCCAAAAACATTCAGTACTTC
CASTGRGRGRAKNIQYF
>TRBJ2-1|.|TRBV27|17|.
TGTGCCAGCAGTTTTTCTCCCAGCGAATCGGCGATAGATGAGCAGTTCTTC
CASSFSPSESAIDEQFF
>TRBJ1-6|.|TRBV2|15|.
TGTGCCAGCAGGCGGGAGAGCTCCTATAATTCACCCCTCCACTTT
CASRRESSYNSPLHF
>TRBJ2-5|.|TRBV21-1|18|.
TGTGCCAGCAGCAAACCTTCGGGGACTAGCGGAGACGGAGAGACCCAGTACTTC
CASSKPSGTSGDGETQYF
>TRBJ2-7|.|TRBV7-9|14|.
TGTGCCAGCAGCTCCACAGGGATCCCCTACGAGCAGTACTTC
CASSSTGIPYEQYF
>TRBJ2-1|.|TRBV19|15|.
TGTGCCACCTCATCTAGCCTAGTGGTTTACAATGAGCAGTTCTTC
CATSSSLVVYNEQFF